Presented here are 6 T cell receptor beta chains from one specimen sequenced in a study of blood T cell repertoires in COVID-19. Profiling relied on immunoSEQ multiplex PCR, and the TCRdb table lists in-frame clones only, not all of them. The sample consists of tens of thousands of clones, around 85% of them appearing once. The sequenced sample was peripheral blood. These receptors all stem from a man aged 40-55 years with COVID-19, enrolled during active disease.

This chain connects TRBV30 to TRBJ2-7, with 8 bases fitting TRBD2. This CDR3 is 13 amino acids long. After removal of 5 bases from V and 3 bases from J, the junction contained 6 bases not matched to a gene. In germline, CDR1 is GTSNPN, CDR2 SVGIG (reference sequence). The CDR3 reads CAWGRGVGYEQYF. In DNA, the CDR3 is TGTGCCTGGGGGCGGGGGGTAGGCTACGAGCAGTACTTC.

CDR3: CASSQGAGRDYNEQFF. In DNA, the CDR3 is TGCGCCAGCAGCCAAGGTGCAGGGCGGGACTACAATGAGCAGTTCTTC. The J gene is TRBJ2-1, the V gene TRBV4-1; D is perhaps TRBD2 (6 bases). With 1 base removed from V and 3 bases from J, the gap between germline ends came to 13 bases. The CDR3 has 16 residues. The V gene's germline CDR1 is MGHRA and CDR2 YSYEKL.

The gene calls are TRBV10-3 and TRBJ1-1; TRBD1 might be the D (5 bases). CDR1 ENHRY and CDR2 SYGVKD come from the germline V gene. V was shortened by 7 bases and J by 4 bases, with 13 bases between the two germline ends. The CDR3 extends over 13 amino acids. CDR3 sequence reads: CAINMQGGTEAFF. For the CDR3, the DNA is TGTGCCATCAATATGCAGGGTGGCACTGAAGCTTTCTTT.

This rearrangement joins TRBV6-6 to TRBJ1-5; the D is unclear. CDR1 and CDR2 from the germline V gene are MNHNY and SVGAGI (reference sequence). CDR3 length: 15 amino acids. Trimming removed 1 base at V and 2 bases at J, with 9 bases between. This CDR3 is CASSYLDLGNQPQHF. CDR3 DNA: TGTGCCAGCAGTTACTTAGATCTCGGCAATCAGCCCCAGCATTTT.

This clone was detected only a few times. This chain connects TRBV28 to TRBJ2-7, with no clear D. Per the germline V gene, CDR1 is MDHEN and CDR2 is SYDVKM. V was shortened by 1 base and J by 3 bases, with 4 bases between the two germline ends. This CDR3 contains 12 residues. CDR3 sequence: CASSLSSYEQYF. The CDR3 region has the DNA TGTGCCAGCAGTTTATCCAGCTACGAGCAGTACTTC.

V and J are TRBV30 and TRBJ1-6, with no clear D. The germline V gene encodes CDR1 GTSNPN and CDR2 SVGIG (reference sequence). The CDR3 has 11 residues. Trimming shortened V by 2 bases and J by 17 bases, and 13 bases separated the two germline ends. CDR3 residues: CAWSSKEQFHF. DNA of the CDR3: TGTGCCTGGAGTAGTAAAGAGCAATTCCACTTT.